A selection of T cell receptor beta chains follows, all from one sample in a study of beta chain features in type 1 diabetes. Generated by immunoSEQ multiplex PCR, the TCRdb table keeps only in-frame clones and is missing some. Among fewer than 300,000 clones listed, roughly 21% were seen once. The sample taken for sequencing was naive CD4+ T cells from blood. The receptors derive from a woman between 40 and 50 years old with type 1 diabetes. CDR3s include the opening cysteine and the closing phenylalanine or tryptophan. Each record gives: J gene, clone size, D gene, V gene, CDR3 protein, CDR3 DNA. A D gene is named only where the DNA matches it firmly. Clone size is not always given. Where it is, it says once, few, many or a class for expanded clones.

TRBJ2-7 few TRBD1 TRBV28 CASSIQGKQYF TGTGCCAGCAGTATACAGGGGAAGCAGTACTTC
TRBJ2-1 once TRBD1 TRBV5-1 CASSPGTVGNEQFF TGCGCCAGCAGCCCGGGGACAGTTGGCAATGAGCAGTTCTTC
TRBJ2-1 - TRBD2 TRBV5-1 CASSPRLRESLGEQFF TGCGCCAGCAGCCCCCGGTTGCGGGAGAGTCTCGGTGAGCAGTTCTTC
TRBJ1-1 few - TRBV5-6 CASSLGGNTEAFF TGTGCCAGCAGCTTGGGCGGGAACACTGAAGCTTTCTTT
TRBJ2-3 few TRBD1 TRBV6-5 CASRSGQGLTDTQYF TGTGCCAGCAGGTCGGGACAGGGTCTCACAGATACGCAGTATTTT
TRBJ1-6 - TRBD1 TRBV2 CASATGDNSPLHF TGTGCCAGCGCAACAGGGGATAATTCACCCCTCCACTTT
TRBJ2-1 - - TRBV25-1 CASSEWTGAAYNEQFF TGTGCCAGCAGTGAATGGACGGGAGCTGCATACAATGAGCAGTTCTTC
TRBJ2-3 - TRBD2 TRBV5-4 CASSSLGGGVTDTQYF TGTGCCAGCAGCTCCCTGGGCGGGGGGGTCACAGATACGCAGTATTTT
TRBJ1-3 - - TRBV30 CAWTPVSGNTIYF TGTGCCTGGACGCCGGTCTCTGGAAACACCATATATTTT
TRBJ2-5 - - TRBV9 CASSFTGSGPETQYF TGTGCCAGCAGCTTCACCGGTAGCGGCCCCGAGACCCAGTACTTC
TRBJ1-2 - TRBD1 TRBV30 CAWSRQGLRGYTF TGTGCCTGGAGTCGACAGGGGCTGAGGGGCTACACCTTC
TRBJ2-3 - - TRBV30 CAYQNRRTDTQYF TGTGCCTACCAAAACAGGCGCACAGATACGCAGTATTTT
TRBJ1-5 few - TRBV2 CASSQGGSNQPQHF TGTGCCAGCAGCCAGGGCGGTAGCAATCAGCCCCAGCATTTT
TRBJ1-5 - - TRBV6-6 CASSLGSGNQPQHF TGTGCCAGCTCGCTTGGCAGCGGCAATCAGCCCCAGCATTTT
TRBJ1-2 - TRBD1 TRBV9 CASSTGQEGVYGYTF TGTGCCAGCAGCACGGGACAGGAGGGCGTCTATGGCTACACCTTC
TRBJ1-5 - - TRBV7-9 CASSLNNQPQHF TGTGCCAGCAGCCTTAACAATCAGCCCCAGCATTTT
TRBJ2-7 few TRBD2 TRBV29-1 CSARGVFSYEQYF TGCAGCGCCCGGGGGGTCTTTTCCTACGAGCAGTACTTC
TRBJ1-6 - - TRBV5-6 CASSLREVDNSPLHF TGTGCCAGCAGCTTGCGGGAGGTTGATAATTCACCCCTCCACTTT
TRBJ1-2 few TRBD1 TRBV5-1 CASSLGRDRILYGYTF TGCGCCAGCAGCTTGGGCCGGGACAGAATTCTCTATGGCTACACCTTC
TRBJ2-3 - - TRBV29-1 CSVEFGGTDTQYF TGCAGCGTTGAATTCGGGGGCACAGATACGCAGTATTTT